Each of the 18 T cell receptor beta chains below was sequenced from the same sample in a study of cytomegalovirus exposure and HLA in healthy donors. The PCR used 60 Vbeta and 13 Jbeta primers. The repertoire was sequenced with immunoSEQ multiplex PCR; TCRdb's copy has only in-frame clones and lacks some. Here the sample spans about 67,000 clones, approximately 80% being singletons. The sample consisted of PBMCs. These receptors all stem from a woman aged 25 to 39 in good health and CMV-seronegative.

On this clone itself: The sample carries other DNA sequences with the same CDR3. This rearrangement joins TRBV6-5 to TRBJ1-1, with 9 bases fitting TRBD1. V lost 6 bases and J lost 2; bases outside the gene matches: 7. CDR1 and CDR2 from the germline V gene are MNHEY and SVGAGI. The CDR3 extends over 15 amino acids. The CDR3 DNA is TGTGCCAGCAGCCGAGGGGGACAGGGAAACACTGAAGCTTTCTTT. Encoded protein: CASSRGGQGNTEAFF.

This clone was counted only a few times. The CDR3 is CASSLADREGAFF. For the CDR3, the DNA is TGTGCCAGCAGCTTAGCAGACAGGGAAGGAGCTTTCTTT. This rearrangement joins TRBV7-2 to TRBJ1-1; 7 bases agree with TRBD1. The CDR3 is made up of 13 amino acids. Germline V gene data show CDR1 as SGHTA and CDR2 as FQGNSA. V lost 0 bases, J lost 10 bases, and 5 bases stayed unmatched.

This chain links TRBV28 with TRBJ2-3, with a weak D call TRBD1 (7 bases). The CDR3 is 15 amino acids. Germline V gives CDR1 MDHEN, CDR2 SYDVKM. Between the trimmed V and J ends, which lost 4 bases and 2 bases, there was a span of 13 bases. The CDR3 nucleotides read TGTGCCAGCAGTTCCGGACAGGACTACACAGATACGCAGTATTTT. Translating it yields CASSSGQDYTDTQYF.

The genes are TRBV27 and TRBJ1-1; D is possibly TRBD1 (5 bases). The V gene lost 6 bases and the J gene lost 1 base, with 12 bases spanning the gap. CDR3 length equals 14 residues. Germline V CDR1 and CDR2: MNHEY, SMNVEV (reference sequence). The CDR3 here is CASRKGSGNTEAFF. CDR3 sequence (DNA): TGTGCCAGCAGGAAGGGGTCCGGGAACACTGAAGCTTTCTTT.

This clone was recorded once. V gene TRBV5-8 combines with J gene TRBJ1-2; D perhaps matches TRBD1 (5 bases). Germline values: CDR1 SGHTS, CDR2 YDEGEE. This CDR3 has 15 residues. Between the trimmed V and J ends, which lost 1 base and 4 bases, there was a span of 14 bases. CDR3 DNA sequence: TGTGCCAGCAGCTTGCGACAGAACCAGGGCTATGGCTACACCTTC. Amino acids: CASSLRQNQGYGYTF.

For this clone: An end of the junction does not agree with germline; a read error may underlie this. The sample carries other DNA sequences with the same CDR3. V gene TRBV28 combines with J gene TRBJ2-3; 8 bases line up with TRBD1. This CDR3 spans 15 amino acids. Germline V CDR1 and CDR2: MDHEN, SYDVKM. The DNA of the CDR3 is TGTGCCAGCAGTCCGGACAGGGTGGGCACGGATACGCAGTATTTT. Translating it yields CASSPDRVGTDTQYF.

The V and J genes are TRBV6-4 and TRBJ2-6; D may be TRBD1 (5 bases). The CDR3 sequence is 17 residues long. Deletions cut 3 bases from V and 0 bases from J, with 12 bases between. Germline values: CDR1 MRHNA, CDR2 SNTAGT. The CDR3 spells CASSEDTTGSGANVLTF. CDR3 in DNA: TGTGCCAGCAGTGAGGACACGACCGGCTCTGGGGCCAACGTCCTGACTTTC.

This rearrangement joins TRBV7-8 to TRBJ2-1; the match to TRBD2 covers 7 bases. Germline V gives CDR1 SGHVS, CDR2 FQNEAQ. This CDR3 is 16 amino acids long. V gave up 4 bases and J gave up 0 bases; unmatched junction bases: 6. The CDR3 loop reads CASSSNGGSSYNEQFF. CDR3 DNA sequence: TGTGCCAGCAGCTCGAACGGGGGGAGCTCCTACAATGAGCAGTTCTTC.

The J gene is TRBJ2-3, the V gene TRBV6-1; TRBD2 agrees at 9 bases. With 6 bases clipped from V and 4 bases from J, the junction kept 5 bases outside the gene matches. The germline CDR1 and CDR2 sequences are MNHNS and SASEGT. The CDR3 is 14 residues long. The CDR3 here is CASSPGLASDTQYF. CDR3 nucleotide sequence: TGTGCCAGCAGCCCGGGACTAGCATCAGATACGCAGTATTTT.

This clone has just a few counts. The chain joins TRBV4-1 to TRBJ1-2; TRBD1 aligns across 7 bases. The CDR3 has 15 amino acids. Looked up from germline, CDR1 is MGHRA and CDR2 is YSYEKL. The trim removed 4 bases at V and 4 bases at J, leaving 9 bases unmatched. The CDR3 here is CASSLGTADPYGYTF. The CDR3 DNA follows: TGCGCCAGCAGCCTCGGGACAGCCGACCCCTATGGCTACACCTTC.

The V call is TRBV5-1, the J call TRBJ1-5, with 10 positions matching TRBD1. The CDR3 totals 15 residues. Germline CDR1 reads SGHRS; CDR2 reads YFSETQ. V dropped 4 bases and J dropped 7; count of bases not matched to a gene: 8. The CDR3 DNA follows: TGCGCCAGCAGCGCAACCGGGACAGGGGACCAGCCCCAGCATTTT. It specifies CASSATGTGDQPQHF. The full variable domain, its missing parts supplied by reference TRBV5-1 and TRBJ1-5, is KAGVTQTPRYLIKTRGQQVTLSCSPISGHRSVSWYQQTPGQGLQFLFEYFSETQRNKGNFPGRFSGRQFSNSRSEMNVSTLELGDSALYLCASSATGTGDQPQHFGDGTRLSIL.

The rearrangement links TRBV6-5 to TRBJ2-7; D is uncertain. V lost 6 bases to trimming and J lost 3 bases, with 9 bases between them. The CDR3 is made up of 12 amino acids. Germline V lookup: CDR1 MNHEY, CDR2 SVGAGI. Here the CDR3 DNA reads TGTGCCAGCAGCCGCGCAGGCTACGAGCAGTACTTC. Its translation: CASSRAGYEQYF.

The chain has TRBV15 and TRBJ2-5; a weak D match, TRBD2 (5 bases). This CDR3 spans 14 amino acids. V lost 5 bases to trimming and J lost 5 bases, with 15 bases between them. CDR1 and CDR2 from the germline V gene are LNHNV and YYDKDF (reference sequence). The CDR3 protein is CATSREGIGETQYF. The CDR3 region has the DNA TGTGCCACCAGCCGGGAAGGGATAGGGGAGACCCAGTACTTC.

This clone was recorded a few times. The chain employs TRBV19 and TRBJ1-1, with a weak D call TRBD1 (5 bases). This CDR3 comprises 14 residues. V was clipped by 3 bases and J by 2 bases, with 10 bases between them. Germline V lookup: CDR1 LNHDA, CDR2 SQIVND (reference sequence). CDR3 DNA sequence: TGTGCCAGTAGTATGCCAGGGCTAAACACTGAAGCTTTCTTT. Translation gives CASSMPGLNTEAFF.

CDR3 nucleotide sequence: TGTGCCAGCAGCGCCAGGGGGACAGACTATGGCTACACCTTC. It encodes CASSARGTDYGYTF. The V gene is TRBV5-5, the J gene TRBJ1-2; 7 nucleotides align to TRBD1. The germline gives CDR1 SGHKS, CDR2 YYEKEE (reference sequence). This CDR3 is 14 amino acids long. J was trimmed by 3 bases and V by 4 bases; bases with no gene match: 6.

V and J are TRBV7-2 and TRBJ2-3; TRBD1 aligns across 12 bases. The ends lost 4 bases at V and 11 bases at J; junction bases unmatched: 10. The CDR3 has 15 amino acids. Per the germline V gene, CDR1 is SGHTA and CDR2 is FQGNSA. CDR3 nucleotide sequence: TGTGCCAGCAGCTCCCGGGACAGGGGGCGTCAGTGGCAGTATTTT. Translation: CASSSRDRGRQWQYF.

This clone was detected once. V is TRBV27 and J is TRBJ1-2; D might be TRBD1 (5 bases). CDR1 and CDR2 (germline): MNHEY, SMNVEV (reference sequence). CDR3 length: 12 amino acids. V was clipped by 6 bases and J by 8 bases, with 13 bases between them. The CDR3, as DNA: TGTGCCAGCAGAGCTCCCGGGGGGGGCTACACCTTC. It is translated as CASRAPGGGYTF.

The V and J genes are TRBV19 and TRBJ1-6; maybe TRBD1 (5 bases). Germline V lookup: CDR1 LNHDA, CDR2 SQIVND (reference sequence). Trimming took off 4 bases at V and 10 bases at J, with 17 bases between the two ends. This CDR3 is 15 amino acids long. CDR3 residues: CASSTGPRDRSPLHF. The CDR3 coding sequence is TGTGCCAGTAGTACCGGACCCAGGGATCGGTCACCCCTCCACTTT.